The 9 T cell receptor beta chains below were found in one sample sequenced in a study of T cells in Graves' hyperthyroidism and ophthalmopathy. Amplified TCR beta CDR3 regions came from RNA transcripts. A set of HTBI primers served as the primers for a first-round RT-PCR of the TCR CDR3. TCRdb ran MiXCR on the multiplex PCR reads and lists one entry per CDR3 protein. The sample has some 800,000 distinct CDR3 sequences, roughly 40% seen once; the top ten hold about 9%. Sequencing was performed on blood. All receptors come from a man younger than 35 with Graves' hyperthyroidism.

In this sample, this clonotype turned up many times. The rearrangement links TRBV5-8 to TRBJ2-5, with no clear D. The germline CDR1 and CDR2 sequences are SGHTS and YDEGEE. The CDR3 length is 12 residues. The V gene lost 5 bases and the J gene lost 4 bases, with 9 bases spanning the gap. The CDR3 nucleotides read TGTGCCAGCAGTTTTCCAGCAGAGACCCAGTACTTC. Amino acid sequence: CASSFPAETQYF.

This clonotype has just a few counts. The genes are TRBV2 and TRBJ2-2; 8 bases match TRBD1. The V segment lost 1 base and the J segment 6 bases; nucleotides outside the gene matches: 1. The CDR3 spans 14 residues. Germline lookup yields CDR1 SNHLY and CDR2 FYNNEI. CDR3 sequence reads: CASSEDRGAGELFF. CDR3 DNA: TGTGCCAGCAGTGAAGACAGGGGGGCCGGGGAGCTGTTTTTT.

This clonotype was recorded at least ten times. V is TRBV7-6 and J is TRBJ2-5, with TRBD2 as a possible D gene (6 bases). This CDR3 contains 15 residues. Germline CDR1 is SGHVS and CDR2 is FNYEAQ. V lost 0 bases, J lost 5 bases, and 13 bases lay in between. The CDR3 loop reads CASSLAVASVETQYF. The CDR3 DNA is TGTGCCAGCAGCTTAGCCGTGGCTAGCGTGGAGACCCAGTACTTC.

The V gene is TRBV5-1, the J gene TRBJ2-2; 9 positions agree with TRBD1. Germline V gene lookup returns CDR1 SGHRS and CDR2 YFSETQ. The CDR3 is 18 residues long. V lost 4 bases, J lost 2 bases, and 12 bases stayed unmatched. The CDR3 coding sequence is TGCGCCAGCAGCGGGAGGACAGGGGAGTCGGTTAACACCGGGGAGCTGTTTTTT. It encodes CASSGRTGESVNTGELFF. The full variable domain, with the rest looked up from reference TRBV5-1 and TRBJ2-2, is KAGVTQTPRYLIKTRGQQVTLSCSPISGHRSVSWYQQTPGQGLQFLFEYFSETQRNKGNFPGRFSGRQFSNSRSEMNVSTLELGDSALYLCASSGRTGESVNTGELFFGEGSRLTVL.

The gene calls are TRBV2 and TRBJ1-6, with TRBD1 as a possible D gene (5 bases). The V gene lost 8 bases and the J gene lost 7 bases, with 15 bases spanning the gap. The germline V gene has CDR1 SNHLY and CDR2 FYNNEI. The CDR3 covers 14 residues. The CDR3 nucleotides are TGTGCCAGCTTAGCAGGGACGCGGAATTCACCCCTCCACTTT. This sequence encodes CASLAGTRNSPLHF.

V usage is TRBV7-6 and J usage is TRBJ1-1; D uncertain. The CDR3 spans 15 residues. The V end lost 5 bases, the J end lost 3 bases, and 16 bases lay between the germline ends. CDR1 is SGHVS and CDR2 is FNYEAQ in the germline V gene. CDR3 DNA: TGTGCCAGCAGCCAAGAGACTTGGAGGTACACTGAAGCTTTCTTT. This sequence encodes CASSQETWRYTEAFF.

This clonotype was seen a handful of times. The CDR3 DNA sequence: TGTGCCAGCAGAGTGGGGCTAGCAAACAACTACGAGCAGTACTTC. Translation gives CASRVGLANNYEQYF. This chain links TRBV5-6 with TRBJ2-7; D may correspond to TRBD1 or TRBD2 (5 bases each). CDR1 and CDR2 (germline): SGHDT, YYEEEE. V shed 5 bases and J shed 3 bases, with 18 bases lying between them. CDR3 length: 15 residues.

This rearrangement joins TRBV2 to TRBJ2-5; D may be TRBD1 or TRBD2 (5 bases each). The CDR3 is 16 amino acids. Germline values: CDR1 SNHLY, CDR2 FYNNEI. Trimming shortened V by 6 bases and J by 6 bases, and 23 bases separated the two germline ends. Here the CDR3 DNA reads TGTGCCAGCAGCTTAGCCTCCGGGACCCCATCCCAGACCCAGTACTTC. Translation: CASSLASGTPSQTQYF.

J is TRBJ1-1 and V is TRBV20-1; tentatively, D is TRBD1 (5 bases). Between the trimmed V and J ends, which lost 1 base and 1 base, there was a span of 16 bases. The CDR3 runs to 16 residues. Germline CDR1 and CDR2: DFQATT and SNEGSKA (reference sequence). CDR3 protein: CSARADQGPQNTEAFF. The CDR3 DNA follows: TGCAGTGCTAGAGCCGACCAGGGCCCCCAGAACACTGAAGCTTTCTTT.